The clone carrying this T cell receptor beta chain has just one count. The sample comes from a study of control samples from healthy donors and cancer patients. Trimming cost V 4 bases and J 0 bases; bases outside gene matches: 3. CDR1 is MDHEN and CDR2 is SYDVKM in the germline V gene. This CDR3 region has 17 residues. Generated by immunoSEQ multiplex PCR, the TCRdb table keeps only in-frame clones and is missing some. The repertoire holds some 220,000 clones, with just under 95% as singletons. Sequenced: blood. This sequence was found in a man aged 45 to 65 in good health. This rearrangement joins TRBV28 to TRBJ2-1; 13 bases map to TRBD2. DNA of the CDR3: TGTGCCAGCAGTTCAGGACTAGCGGGGGCCTCCTACAATGAGCAGTTCTTC. As protein: CASSSGLAGASYNEQFF.